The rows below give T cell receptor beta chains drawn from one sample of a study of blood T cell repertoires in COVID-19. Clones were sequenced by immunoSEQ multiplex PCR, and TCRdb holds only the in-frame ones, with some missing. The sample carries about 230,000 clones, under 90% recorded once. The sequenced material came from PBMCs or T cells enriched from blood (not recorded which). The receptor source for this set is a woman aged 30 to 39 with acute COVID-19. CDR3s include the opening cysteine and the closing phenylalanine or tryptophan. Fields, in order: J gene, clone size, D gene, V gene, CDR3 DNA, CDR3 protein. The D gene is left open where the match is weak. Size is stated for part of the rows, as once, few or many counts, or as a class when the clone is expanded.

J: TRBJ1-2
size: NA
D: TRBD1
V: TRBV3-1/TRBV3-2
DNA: TGTGCCAGCAGCCAAAAACCTAGACCCAGGGGGACCTATGGCTACACCTTC
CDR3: CASSQKPRPRGTYGYTF

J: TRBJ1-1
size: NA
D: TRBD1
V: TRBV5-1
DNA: TGCGCCAGCGGACAGGGGGCTCCAGGCACTGAAGCTTTCTTT
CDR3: CASGQGAPGTEAFF

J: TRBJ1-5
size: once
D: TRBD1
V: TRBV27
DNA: TGTGCCAGCAGTTTAACAGGGGAAGATCAGCCCCAGCATTTT
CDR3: CASSLTGEDQPQHF

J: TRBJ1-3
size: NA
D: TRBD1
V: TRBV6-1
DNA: TGTGCCAGCAGTGATCCCAGGGGGTCACCTGGAAACACCATATATTTT
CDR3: CASSDPRGSPGNTIYF

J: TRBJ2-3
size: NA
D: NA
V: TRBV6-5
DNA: TGTGCCAGCAGTTCTGTCACAGATACGCAGTATTTT
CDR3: CASSSVTDTQYF

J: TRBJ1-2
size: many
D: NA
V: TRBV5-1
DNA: TGCGCCAGCAGCTCGACGGCAGGGCCTTACTATGGCTACACCTTC
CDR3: CASSSTAGPYYGYTF

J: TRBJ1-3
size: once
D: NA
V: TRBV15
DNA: TGTGCCACCAGCAGAGATCAGGGCTTCGTCTCTGGAAACACCATATATTTT
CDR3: CATSRDQGFVSGNTIYF

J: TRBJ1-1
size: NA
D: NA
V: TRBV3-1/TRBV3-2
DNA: TGTGCCAGCAGCCAAGAAACAGGACGAGGAGAAGCTTTCTTT
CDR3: CASSQETGRGEAFF

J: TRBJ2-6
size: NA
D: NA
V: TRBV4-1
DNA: TGCGCCAGCAGCCAAGATTTGGGGTCGGGGATATCTGGGGCCAACGTCCTGACTTTC
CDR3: CASSQDLGSGISGANVLTF

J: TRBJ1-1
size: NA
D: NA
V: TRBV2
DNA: TGTGCCAGCAGTGAAGGGAAAGGGAGGGTGAACACTGAAGCTTTCTTT
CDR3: CASSEGKGRVNTEAFF

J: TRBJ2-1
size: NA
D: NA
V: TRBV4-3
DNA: TGCGCCAGCAGCCAAGATCTACTAAATGTTAACAATGAGCAGTTCTTC
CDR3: CASSQDLLNVNNEQFF

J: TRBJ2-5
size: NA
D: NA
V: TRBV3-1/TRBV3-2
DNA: TGTGCCAGCAGCCAAGATGTCCCAACACGGTACTTC
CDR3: CASSQDVPTRYF

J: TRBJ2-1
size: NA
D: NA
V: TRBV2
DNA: TGTGCCATCTCCCGTACTGAGTCCTACAATGAGCAGTTCTTC
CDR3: CAISRTESYNEQFF

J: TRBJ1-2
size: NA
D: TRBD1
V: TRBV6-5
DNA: TGTGCCAGCAGTTACTCGACTACAGGGGGAGGCTACACCTTC
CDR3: CASSYSTTGGGYTF

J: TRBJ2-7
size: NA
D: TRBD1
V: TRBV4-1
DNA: TGCGCCAGCAGCCAGGACGGCAGGGGGACCTACGAGCAGTACTTC
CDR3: CASSQDGRGTYEQYF

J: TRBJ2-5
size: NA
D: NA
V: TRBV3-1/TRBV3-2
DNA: TGTGCCAGCAGCCAAGAACTCTCTCAAGAGACCCAGTACTTC
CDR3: CASSQELSQETQYF

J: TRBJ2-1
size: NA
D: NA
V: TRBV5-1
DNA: TGCGCCAGCAGTGGAGGGTCCTCCTACAATGAGCAGTTCTTC
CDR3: CASSGGSSYNEQFF

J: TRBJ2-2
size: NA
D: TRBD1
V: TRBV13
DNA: TGTGCCAGCAGCCCGGGACAGGGAGGGACCGGGGAGCTGTTTTTT
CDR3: CASSPGQGGTGELFF

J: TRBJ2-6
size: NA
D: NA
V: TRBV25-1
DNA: TGTGCCAGCAGTTTACAGGGAACCGGGGCCAACGTCCTGACTTTC
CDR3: CASSLQGTGANVLTF

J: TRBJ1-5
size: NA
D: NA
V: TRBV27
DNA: TGTGCCAGCAGTGCCTACCTAGAGGGTATGATCTCTAGTAGCAATCAGCCCCAGCATTTT
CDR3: CASSAYLEGMISSSNQPQHF

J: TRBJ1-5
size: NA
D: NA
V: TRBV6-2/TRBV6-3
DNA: TGTGCCAGCAGTTACGGGACACCGAATCAGCCCCAGCATTTT
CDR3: CASSYGTPNQPQHF

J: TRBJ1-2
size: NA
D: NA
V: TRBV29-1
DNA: TGCAGCGTTTCAGGGGAAACTAACTATGGCTACACCTTC
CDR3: CSVSGETNYGYTF

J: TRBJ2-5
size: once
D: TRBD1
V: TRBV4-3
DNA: TGCGCCAGCAGCCAAGGTACAGGGGGCCTAGAGACCCAGTACTTC
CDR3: CASSQGTGGLETQYF

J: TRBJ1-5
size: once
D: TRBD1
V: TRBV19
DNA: TGTGCCAGTAGTATTGGAGGGGGCGGCTTCCAGCCCCAGCATTTT
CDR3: CASSIGGGGFQPQHF

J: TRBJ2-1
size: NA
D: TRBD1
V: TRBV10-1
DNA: TGCGCCAGCAGCGACAGGGCCCCTCGTAATGAGCAGTTCTTC
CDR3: CASSDRAPRNEQFF

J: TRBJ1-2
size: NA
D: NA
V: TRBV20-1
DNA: TGCAGTGTTAGTTCTGTGAGGCGTGGCTACACCTTC
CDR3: CSVSSVRRGYTF

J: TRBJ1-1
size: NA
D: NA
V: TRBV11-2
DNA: TGTGCCAGCAGCTTAGACCGTGGGCCCACTGAAGCTTTCTTT
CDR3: CASSLDRGPTEAFF

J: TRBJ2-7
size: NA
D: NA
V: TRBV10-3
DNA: TGTGCCGCCACCGGGAAATCCTACGAGCAGTACTTC
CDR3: CAATGKSYEQYF

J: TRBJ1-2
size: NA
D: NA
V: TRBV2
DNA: TGTGCCAGGGCCCAGGGCGAGTTGGATGGCTACACCTTC
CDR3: CARAQGELDGYTF

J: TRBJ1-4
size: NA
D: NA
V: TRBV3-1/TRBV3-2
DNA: TGTGCCAGCAGCCTCAGGGGTACGAATGAAAAACTGTTTTTT
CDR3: CASSLRGTNEKLFF

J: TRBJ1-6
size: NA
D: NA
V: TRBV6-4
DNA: TGTGCCAGCAGCGAGGGAGAACTCCAGAATTCACCCCTCCACTTT
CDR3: CASSEGELQNSPLHF

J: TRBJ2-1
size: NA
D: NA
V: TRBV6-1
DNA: TGTGCCAGCAGTGAAGCGAGGCACAATGAGCAGTTCTTC
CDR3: CASSEARHNEQFF

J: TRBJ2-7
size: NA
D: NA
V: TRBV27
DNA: TGTGCCAGCAGTTTAGGTTCCGGGGCGGGGACGTTCGGCGAGCAGTACTTC
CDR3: CASSLGSGAGTFGEQYF

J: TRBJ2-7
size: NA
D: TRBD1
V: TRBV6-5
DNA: TGTGCCAGCAGTATCGGAAACAGGGGCTCCTACGAGCAGTACTTC
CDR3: CASSIGNRGSYEQYF

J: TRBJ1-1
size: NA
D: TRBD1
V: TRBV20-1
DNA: TGCAGTGCTAGTCCGGGACAGAAGAACACTGAAGCTTTCTTT
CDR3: CSASPGQKNTEAFF

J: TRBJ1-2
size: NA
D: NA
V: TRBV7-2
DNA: TGTGCCAGCAGCTTATCAGGGCCTCCAACTTACTATGGCTACACCTTC
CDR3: CASSLSGPPTYYGYTF

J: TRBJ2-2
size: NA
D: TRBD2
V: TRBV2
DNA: TGTGCCAGCAGCGGGGGGAGGAACACCGGGGAGCTGTTTTTT
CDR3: CASSGGRNTGELFF

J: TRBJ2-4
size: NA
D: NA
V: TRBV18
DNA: TGTGCCAGCTCACCACCGGAGGGGACGACCAAAAACATTCAGTACTTC
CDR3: CASSPPEGTTKNIQYF

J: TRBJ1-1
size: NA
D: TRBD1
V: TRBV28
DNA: TGTGCCAGCAGTTCCCGGGACAGGGGGATAAACACTGAAGCTTTCTTT
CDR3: CASSSRDRGINTEAFF

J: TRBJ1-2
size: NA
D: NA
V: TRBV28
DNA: TGTGCCAGCAGTCAAGCGGGACGGATCTATGGCTACACCTTC
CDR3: CASSQAGRIYGYTF

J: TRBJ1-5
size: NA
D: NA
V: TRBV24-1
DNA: TGTGCCACCAGTGGAGGCGGCATAGGCAATCAGCCCCAGCATTTT
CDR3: CATSGGGIGNQPQHF

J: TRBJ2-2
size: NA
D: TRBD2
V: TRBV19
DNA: TGTGCCAGTAGTACGGGACTAAGAAACACCGGGGAGCTGTTTTTT
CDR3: CASSTGLRNTGELFF

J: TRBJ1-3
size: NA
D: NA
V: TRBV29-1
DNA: TGCAGCGGACGGGTTTCTGGAAACACCATATATTTT
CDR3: CSGRVSGNTIYF

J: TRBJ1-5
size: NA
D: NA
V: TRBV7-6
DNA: TGTGCCAGCAGCTTACAGCCGGGTCAGCCCCAGCATTTT
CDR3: CASSLQPGQPQHF

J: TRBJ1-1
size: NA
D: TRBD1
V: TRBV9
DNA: TGTGCCAGCAGCGACAGGGGTGTTGAAGCTTTCTTT
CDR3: CASSDRGVEAFF

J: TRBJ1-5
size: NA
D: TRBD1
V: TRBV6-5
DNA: TGTGCCAGCAGGGCTGGACAGGCCTTCAATCAGCCCCAGCATTTT
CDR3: CASRAGQAFNQPQHF

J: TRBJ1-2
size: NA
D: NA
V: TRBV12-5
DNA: TGTGCTAGTGGGATTGGGGGGAAGGGCTACACCTTC
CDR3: CASGIGGKGYTF

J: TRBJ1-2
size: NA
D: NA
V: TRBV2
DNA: TGTGCCAGCAGTGAAGGCTCAGGGAGGTACTATGGCTACACCTTC
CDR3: CASSEGSGRYYGYTF

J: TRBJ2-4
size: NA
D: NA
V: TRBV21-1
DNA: TGTGCCAGCGTCCCTTCAGCCAAAAACATTCAGTACTTC
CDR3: CASVPSAKNIQYF

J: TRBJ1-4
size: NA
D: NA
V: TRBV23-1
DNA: TGCGCCAGCAGTCAATCCGGAACCGCGGCAACTAATGAAAAACTGTTTTTT
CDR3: CASSQSGTAATNEKLFF

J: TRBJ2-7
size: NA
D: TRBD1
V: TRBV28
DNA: TGTGCCAGCAGCCGAAGGTCCGGGACAGCATTCTCCTACGAGCAGTACTTC
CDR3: CASSRRSGTAFSYEQYF

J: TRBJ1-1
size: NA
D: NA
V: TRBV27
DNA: TGTGCCAGCAGTTTAAGGGGGGGCACTGAAGCTTTCTTT
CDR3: CASSLRGGTEAFF